This TCR beta chain was documented in a study of graft-versus-host responses after intestinal transplantation. Notes on the study in general: Detection of GvH clones occurred in recipient marrow, and some had their first appearance in ileum or blood. Declining HvG levels early post-transplant were linked to peak circulating GvH clone levels. Patients who carried graft-donor T cell macrochimerism also had high graft-versus-host to host-versus-graft clonal ratios in their allografts.

TCRdb keeps only in-frame clones here, not all; method: immunoSEQ multiplex PCR. The repertoire holds 80,000 to 90,000 clones, with roughly nine tenths as singletons. This clone was counted a few times. Antigen: not known. Germline lookup yields CDR1 SGHVS and CDR2 FQNEAQ. The junction had 3 bases not matched to a gene; V was cut back by 1 base and J by 3 bases. The CDR3 length is 15 residues. This clonotype was obtained from a human donor who received an intestinal transplant. This chain connects TRBV7-8 to TRBJ2-7; 10 bases map to TRBD1. Sequencing was performed on unstimulated CD4+ T cells sorted from spleen or lymph node cells, taken before intestinal transplant. The CDR3 DNA reads TGTGCCAGCAGCTTAGGTGGGACAGGGGTCTACGAGCAGTACTTC. Protein: CASSLGGTGVYEQYF.